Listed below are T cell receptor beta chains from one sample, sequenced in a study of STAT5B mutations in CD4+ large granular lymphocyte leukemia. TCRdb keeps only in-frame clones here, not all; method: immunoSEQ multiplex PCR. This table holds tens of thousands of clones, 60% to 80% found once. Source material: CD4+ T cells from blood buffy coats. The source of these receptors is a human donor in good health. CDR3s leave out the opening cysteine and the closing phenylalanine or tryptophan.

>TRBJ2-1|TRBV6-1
ASSDGIFPTVQF
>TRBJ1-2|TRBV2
ASRPRGGGYT
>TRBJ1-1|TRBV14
ASSRAANTEAF
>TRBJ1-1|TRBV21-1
ASSTLGQDVNTEAF
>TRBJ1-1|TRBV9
ASSVGSNTEAF
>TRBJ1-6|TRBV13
ASSTDRSNSPLH
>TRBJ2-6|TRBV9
ASSASPSGANVLT
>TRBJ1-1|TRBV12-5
ASGLDANTEAF
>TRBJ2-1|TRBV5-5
ASSSVGGPGKNEQF
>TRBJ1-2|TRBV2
ASSDRDIGGYT
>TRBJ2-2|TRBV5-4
ASSLTGSGTGELF
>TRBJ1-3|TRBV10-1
ASSESSSGNTIY
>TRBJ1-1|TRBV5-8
ASSLVAAEAF
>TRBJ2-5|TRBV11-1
ASSSFPSQETQY
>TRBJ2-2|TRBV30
AWRGDTNTGELF
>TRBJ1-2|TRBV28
ATYSGTPNYGYT
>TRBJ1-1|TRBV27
ASSSTGWTEAF
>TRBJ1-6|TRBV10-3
AISESARGGNSPLH
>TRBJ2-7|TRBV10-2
ASSDINRVSYEQY
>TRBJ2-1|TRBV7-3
ASSLRGGNYDEQF
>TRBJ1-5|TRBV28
ASNRPGQGATSNQPQH
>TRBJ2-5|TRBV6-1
ASRDTPKETQY
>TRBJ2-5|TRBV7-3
ASSPGTSGPQETQY
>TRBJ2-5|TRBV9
ASSSNRGLGETQY
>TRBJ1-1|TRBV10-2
ASRRHPDTEAF
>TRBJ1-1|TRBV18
ASSPQNTEAF
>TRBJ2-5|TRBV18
ASSQRQGGETQY
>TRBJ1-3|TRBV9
ASSVVDARVSGNTIY
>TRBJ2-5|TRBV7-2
ATATSQETQY
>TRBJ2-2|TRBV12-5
ASGQGGAWTGELF
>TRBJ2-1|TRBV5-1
ASSLDPQGHEQF
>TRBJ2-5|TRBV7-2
ASSQTGGMETQY
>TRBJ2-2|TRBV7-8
ASSLGRFEQYTGELF
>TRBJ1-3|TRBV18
ASSTERTGNTIY
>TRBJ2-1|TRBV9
ASSPSQLAGSYNEQF
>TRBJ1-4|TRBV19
ASSIGGNEEKLF
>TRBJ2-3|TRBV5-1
ASNSGADTQY
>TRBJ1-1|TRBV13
ASSIDPGQGASAF
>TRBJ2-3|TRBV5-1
ASSLQLTNTDTQY
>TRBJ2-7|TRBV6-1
ASSEGGTSVYEQY
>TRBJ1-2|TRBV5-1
ASSLAEGGYT
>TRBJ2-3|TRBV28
ASSLGLAGVTDTQY
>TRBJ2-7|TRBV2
ASSEWGLAEQY
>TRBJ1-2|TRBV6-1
ASKPRTVNYGYT
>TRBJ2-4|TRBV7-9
ASSLGREAKNIQY
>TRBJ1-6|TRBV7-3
ASSLTPGGYSPLH
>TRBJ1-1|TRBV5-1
ASSPFDRGEVEAF
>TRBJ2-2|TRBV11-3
ASSVHTGELF
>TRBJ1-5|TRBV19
ASAMDSNQPQH
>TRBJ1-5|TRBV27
ASKHVEGNQPQH
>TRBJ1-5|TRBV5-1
ASSLREGGQPQH
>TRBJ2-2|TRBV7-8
ASSPVGGTVTGELF
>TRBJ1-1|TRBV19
ASSMSWGQGNTEAF
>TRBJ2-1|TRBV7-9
ASSLVAGRRGGKNEQF
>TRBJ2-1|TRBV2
ASRPRTERRGQF
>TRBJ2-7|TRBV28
ASNRRLAGSYEQY
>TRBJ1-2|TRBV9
ASSVGQGRTYGYT